These T cell receptor beta chains were read from a single sample in a study of shared clonotypes between healthy human individuals. The repertoire was sequenced with immunoSEQ multiplex PCR; TCRdb's copy has only in-frame clones and lacks some. This sample carries 1.4 million to 1.5 million clones, about 96% of them seen once, and the ten largest clones take more than 0.9%. Sample: naive CD4+ T cells sorted from blood. These TCRs come from a man aged 25-45 years in good health. Both conserved end residues are part of each CDR3. The D gene is left open where the match is weak. Where a row states a size, it is once, few, many or the class of an expanded clone; other rows omit it.

>-|TRBJ1-4|TRBD1|TRBV30
CAWSRGTANEKLFF
TGTGCCTGGAGTAGGGGGACAGCTAATGAAAAACTGTTTTTT
>-|TRBJ1-1|-|TRBV6-1
CASSEISRTGTEAFF
TGTGCCAGCAGTGAAATATCAAGGACGGGCACTGAAGCCTTCTTT
>-|TRBJ2-7|TRBD2|TRBV10-3
CAIRGSGREYEQYF
TGTGCCATCAGAGGCAGCGGGAGGGAGTACGAGCAGTACTTC
>-|TRBJ1-1|-|TRBV14
CASSQDSGRAFF
TGTGCCAGCAGCCAAGATAGTGGGAGAGCTTTCTTT
>-|TRBJ1-5|TRBD1|TRBV7-2
CASSFGTALSNQPQHF
TGTGCCAGCAGCTTCGGGACAGCCCTTAGCAATCAGCCCCAGCATTTT
>-|TRBJ2-5|-|TRBV5-6
CASSLAGPQETQYF
TGTGCCAGCAGCTTGGCAGGGCCCCAAGAGACCCAGTACTTC
>-|TRBJ2-3|TRBD2|TRBV9
CASSLRTAGTSGSTDTQYF
TGTGCCAGCAGCCTAAGAACCGCCGGGACTAGCGGGAGCACAGATACGCAGTATTTT
>-|TRBJ1-5|-|TRBV28
CASSPLGQPQHF
TGTGCCAGCAGTCCTTTAGGTCAGCCCCAGCATTTT
>-|TRBJ1-4|TRBD1|TRBV28
CASRRQGKSEKLFF
TGTGCCAGCAGAAGACAGGGGAAGAGTGAAAAACTGTTTTTT
>-|TRBJ2-7|-|TRBV2
CASRLGNEQYF
TGTGCCAGTAGGCTAGGCAACGAGCAGTACTTC
>-|TRBJ2-7|-|TRBV28
CASSTDSYEQYF
TGTGCCAGCAGCACGGACAGCTACGAGCAGTACTTC
>-|TRBJ2-7|-|TRBV6-5
CASSRSGGSREQYF
TGTGCCAGCAGTCGTTCAGGGGGGTCTCGCGAGCAGTACTTC
>-|TRBJ2-7|-|TRBV6-1
CASSADSEQYF
TGTGCCAGCAGTGCGGACAGCGAGCAGTACTTC
>-|TRBJ2-7|TRBD1|TRBV27
CASSTRGQTYEQYF
TGTGCCAGCAGCACAAGGGGACAGACCTACGAGCAGTACTTC
>-|TRBJ1-5|-|TRBV7-2
CASSLNLFQPQHF
TGTGCCAGCAGCTTAAATCTCTTTCAGCCCCAGCATTTT
>once|TRBJ2-7|TRBD1|TRBV6-1
CASRRDRSNYEQYF
TGTGCCAGCAGGAGGGACAGATCAAACTACGAGCAGTACTTC
>once|TRBJ1-1|-|TRBV28
CASRIQQPVTEAFF
TGTGCCAGCAGGATACAACAGCCCGTCACTGAAGCTTTCTTT
>-|TRBJ1-1|-|TRBV2
CASSESSLLNTEAFF
TGTGCCAGCAGTGAGAGTAGTCTCCTGAACACTGAAGCTTTCTTT
>-|TRBJ1-2|-|TRBV5-4
CASSTPGQGFGYGYTF
TGTGCCAGCAGCACCCCGGGCCAGGGGTTTGGGTATGGCTACACCTTC
>-|TRBJ2-1|-|TRBV12-5
CASGWNNEQFF
TGTGCTAGTGGCTGGAACAATGAGCAGTTCTTC
>-|TRBJ1-5|-|TRBV27
CASSLVGYGNQPQHF
TGTGCCAGCAGTTTAGTGGGATATGGCAATCAGCCCCAGCATTTT
>-|TRBJ2-5|-|TRBV29-1
CSVETGSETQYF
TGCAGCGTTGAAACAGGGTCAGAGACCCAGTACTTC
>once|TRBJ1-1|TRBD1|TRBV6-5
CASSYLPRGGAFF
TGTGCCAGCAGTTACCTACCCAGGGGGGGGGCTTTCTTT
>-|TRBJ2-1|-|TRBV5-1
CASSRSVGSYNEQFF
TGCGCCAGCAGCCGTAGCGTCGGCTCCTACAATGAGCAGTTCTTC
>-|TRBJ2-7|-|TRBV5-6
CASTPSSRLNYEQYF
TGTGCCAGCACCCCCTCTTCTCGATTGAACTACGAGCAGTACTTC